These 22 T cell receptor beta chains were sequenced from one sample in a study of regulatory T cells in long-lasting Graves disease. Time point reported: persistent/refractory GD, antithyroid drugs over 5 years with positive TRAb. With RNA extracted from PBMCs as input, the TCR library was made. CDR3 regions were amplified by Arm-PCR using iRepertoire HTBI primers to build TCR beta libraries. One entry per CDR3 protein results from TCRdb running MiXCR on the multiplex PCR reads. The sample records about 470,000 distinct CDR3 sequences, about 22% being singletons. Sequencing used peripheral blood mononuclear cells (PBMCs), obtained when the disease was refractory, from a patient treated with antithyroid drugs. The receptors were gathered from a female donor with Graves disease.

Comments on this clonotype: The junction departs from the called germline gene at one end, perhaps through a read error. The genes are TRBV7-3 and TRBJ1-1, with a possible D match to TRBD1 (5 bases). The CDR3 sequence is 14 residues long. Germline loops: CDR1 SGHTA, CDR2 FQGTGA. The CDR3 nucleotides are TGTGCCAGCAGCTTGGGGGGGAGGAACACTGGAGCTTTCTTT. Amino acid sequence: CASSLGGRNTGAFF.

The V gene is TRBV20-1, the J gene TRBJ2-7; D may be TRBD1 or TRBD2 (5 bases each). Looked up from germline, CDR1 is DFQATT and CDR2 is SNEGSKA (reference sequence). Trimming took 2 bases from V and 3 from J, leaving 11 bases between them. This CDR3 region has 13 residues. Here the CDR3 reads CSARSGTLYEQYF. CDR3 nucleotides: TGCAGTGCTAGATCCGGGACGCTCTACGAGCAGTACTTC.

This rearrangement joins TRBV7-2 to TRBJ2-3; tentative D call: TRBD2 (6 bases). V lost 1 base, J lost 6 bases, and 11 bases lay in between. CDR3 length equals 14 residues. The V gene's germline CDR1 is SGHTA and CDR2 FQGNSA. The CDR3 spells CASSLGGGGDTQYF. The CDR3 bases are TGTGCCAGCAGCTTAGGTGGGGGAGGCGATACGCAGTATTTT.

This clonotype was found many times. Because the CDR3 is missing its conserved closing phenylalanine or tryptophan, this is likely a read error. The DNA is left out, because the CDR3 cannot be placed on it with certainty; the CDR3 is given as TCRdb lists it. J is TRBJ1-1 and V is TRBV6-1; the D call of TRBD1 is as the table states it, not checked on the DNA. The CDR3 has 14 residues if both end residues are counted. In germline, CDR1 is MNHNS, CDR2 SASEGT. The CDR3 spells CASSENYWGYAELR.

This clonotype was seen repeatedly, ten times or more. The V and J genes are TRBV5-1 and TRBJ1-1; 8 bases map to TRBD1. Germline-derived CDR1 and CDR2 are SGHRS and YFSETQ. CDR3 length equals 16 residues. V lost 3 bases to trimming and J lost 1 base; unmatched junction nucleotides: 8. This CDR3 reads CASSSRQGSPNTEAFF. CDR3 DNA sequence: TGCGCCAGCAGCTCCCGACAGGGGAGTCCGAACACTGAAGCTTTCTTT.

This clonotype was seen a few times. The chain joins TRBV20-1 to TRBJ2-7; TRBD1 agrees at 7 bases. There are 14 residues in the CDR3. CDR1 is DFQATT, CDR2 SNEGSKA, per germline (reference sequence). Trimming removed 2 bases from V and 5 bases from J; junction bases left unmatched: 9. CDR3 DNA: TGCAGTGCTAGAAGCCAAGACAGGGTAAACGAGCAGTACTTC. Protein product: CSARSQDRVNEQYF.

This clonotype came up many times. Written as DNA, the CDR3 is TGTGCCAGCAGCTCAGGGTTTCTAGAGACCCAGTACTTC. Residues: CASSSGFLETQYF. V gene TRBV28 combines with J gene TRBJ2-5; the D gene is possibly TRBD1 (5 bases). Trimming cost V 6 bases and J 4 bases, with 12 bases left between them. This CDR3 contains 13 residues. In germline, CDR1 is MDHEN, CDR2 SYDVKM.

This clonotype was seen a handful of times. The chain recombines TRBV19 with TRBJ2-4, with TRBD1 matching 10 bases. Trimming removed 4 bases from V and 8 bases from J; junction bases left unmatched: 5. The CDR3 extends over 14 amino acids. Germline lookup yields CDR1 LNHDA and CDR2 SQIVND (reference sequence). The CDR3 DNA sequence: TGTGCCAGTAGTACTAGACAGGGGGCGGACATTCAGTACTTC. Amino acid sequence: CASSTRQGADIQYF.

In the case of this clonotype: The CDR3 ends on some other residue instead of the conserved phenylalanine or tryptophan, so this is likely a read error. The V and J genes are TRBV28 and TRBJ2-1, with 11 bases fitting TRBD2. The CDR3 contains 16 residues. Trimming at V came to 2 bases and at J to 6 bases, leaving 6 bases not matched to a gene. Per the germline V gene, CDR1 is MDHEN and CDR2 is SYDVKM. The CDR3 region is CASSLGTSGLSNEQFL. The CDR3 DNA reads TGTGCCAGCAGTTTAGGGACTAGCGGACTATCCAATGAGCAGTTCCTC.

J is TRBJ1-2 and V is TRBV7-2; D gene uncertain. V lost 5 bases, J lost 4 bases, and 14 bases lay in between. Per germline, CDR1 SGHTA and CDR2 FQGNSA. The CDR3 is 14 amino acids. CDR3 nucleotides: TGTGCCAGCAGCCGTCCGGATGCCCTCTATGGCTACACCTTC. It encodes CASSRPDALYGYTF.

The chain has TRBV3-1 and TRBJ1-4, with D hard to call. The CDR3 spans 13 residues. CDR1 LGHDT and CDR2 YNNKEL come from the germline V gene (reference sequence). V shed 4 bases and J shed 8 bases, with 11 bases lying between them. This chain's CDR3 is CASSLIQGEKLFF. As DNA, the CDR3 is TGTGCCAGCAGCCTTATACAAGGAGAAAAACTGTTTTTT.

This clonotype was counted ten times or more. V usage is TRBV2 and J usage is TRBJ1-2; D is uncertain. With 2 bases removed from V and 6 bases from J, the gap between germline ends came to 19 bases. The germline V gene encodes CDR1 SNHLY and CDR2 FYNNEI. This CDR3 contains 16 residues. The CDR3, as DNA: TGTGCCAGCAGTGAACCTCCAGCACGCTCGGAGGATGGCTACACCTTC. It is translated as CASSEPPARSEDGYTF.

This clonotype occurred many times. The chain is built from TRBV3-1 and TRBJ2-5, with D possibly matching TRBD2 (5 bases). This CDR3 has 16 amino acids. Trimming cost V 1 base and J 1 base, with 13 bases left between them. Germline CDR1 LGHDT, CDR2 YNNKEL (reference sequence). CDR3 region: CASSQGALDLQETQYF. The CDR3, as DNA: TGTGCCAGCAGCCAAGGGGCACTAGACCTCCAAGAGACCCAGTACTTC.

In this sample, this clonotype turned up a few times. V gene TRBV29-1 combines with J gene TRBJ1-5; 10 bases align to TRBD1. Germline V gene sequence: CDR1 SQVTM, CDR2 ANQGSEA. This CDR3 has 13 residues. V gave up 6 bases and J gave up 2 bases; unmatched junction bases: 1. CDR3 DNA sequence: TGCAGCGTAGGACAGGGGGGCAATCAGCCCCAGCATTTT. Its protein is CSVGQGGNQPQHF.

This chain uses TRBV12-3 or TRBV12-4 with TRBJ2-7, with D perhaps TRBD1 (5 bases). The CDR3 covers 13 residues. The V end was cut by 6 bases, the J end by 7 bases, with 16 bases between. The CDR3 loop is CASSQGKGREQYF. For the CDR3, the DNA is TGTGCCAGCAGCCAAGGGAAGGGGCGGGAGCAGTACTTC.

This clonotype came up a few times. This chain links TRBV9 with TRBJ1-4, with D tentatively TRBD1 (6 bases). With 4 bases removed from V and 7 bases from J, the gap between germline ends came to 17 bases. This CDR3 has 15 amino acids. From germline, CDR1 is SGDLS and CDR2 YYNGEE. The CDR3, as DNA: TGTGCCAGCAGCACCCTCGTAGGCAGGGGTGAAAAACTGTTTTTT. Translated, it gives CASSTLVGRGEKLFF.

This clonotype appeared a few times. This sequence joins TRBV14 and TRBJ2-7; 7 positions agree with TRBD2. The V gene end was trimmed by 0 bases and the J gene end by 6 bases; junction bases not matched to a gene: 2. The CDR3 loop spans 13 amino acids. The germline V gene encodes CDR1 SGHDN and CDR2 FVKESK. The CDR3 nucleotides read TGTGCCAGCAGCCAAGATTTAGCGGGCGAGCAGTACTTC. Encoded protein: CASSQDLAGEQYF.

This rearrangement joins TRBV7-9 to TRBJ1-5, with 9 bases lining up with TRBD1. V gave up 4 bases and J gave up 8 bases; unmatched junction bases: 9. This CDR3 spans 15 amino acids. Germline CDR1 is SEHNR and CDR2 is FQNEAQ (reference sequence). The CDR3 DNA sequence: TGTGCCAGCAGCTCGGGACAGGGAGCCGGAGAGCCCCAGCATTTT. Protein: CASSSGQGAGEPQHF.

In its sample, this clonotype was seen a few times. The rearrangement links TRBV30 to TRBJ2-7; 14 bases match TRBD2. CDR1 GTSNPN and CDR2 SVGIG come from the germline V gene (reference sequence). The ends lost 3 bases at V and 5 bases at J; junction bases unmatched: 6. The CDR3 has 15 residues. CDR3 DNA: TGTGCCTGGAGCGGGACTAGCGGGAGAGTCGACGAGCAGTACTTC. Protein product: CAWSGTSGRVDEQYF. The whole variable domain, remainder taken from reference TRBV30 and TRBJ2-7, is SQTIHQWPATLVQPVGSPLSLECTVEGTSNPNLYWYRQAAGRGLQLLFYSVGIGQISSEVPQNLSASRPQDRQFILSSKKLLLSDSGFYLCAWSGTSGRVDEQYFGPGTRLTVT.

This clonotype has a handful of counts. J is TRBJ1-1 and V is TRBV5-1; a possible D gene is TRBD1 (6 bases). CDR3 length: 15 amino acids. From germline, CDR1 is SGHRS and CDR2 YFSETQ. Deletions cut 3 bases from V and 3 bases from J, with 15 bases between. The CDR3 protein is CASSSNGQQDTEAFF. The DNA of the CDR3 is TGCGCCAGCAGCTCCAACGGACAGCAGGACACTGAAGCTTTCTTT.

In its sample, this clonotype was seen a few times. This chain connects TRBV6-6 to TRBJ2-6; the D is unclear. The germline CDR1 and CDR2 sequences are MNHNY and SVGAGI (reference sequence). V lost 0 bases to trimming and J lost 0 bases, with 12 bases between them. The CDR3 is 18 amino acids. The CDR3 DNA sequence: TGTGCCAGCAGTTACTCGCTCTTTTCGGTCTCTGGGGCCAACGTCCTGACTTTC. Protein: CASSYSLFSVSGANVLTF.

This clonotype was counted a few times. The chain carries TRBV28 and TRBJ2-4, with D possibly being TRBD1 (6 bases). Trimming shortened V by 3 bases and J by 3 bases, and 18 bases separated the two germline ends. CDR1 MDHEN and CDR2 SYDVKM come from the germline V gene. The CDR3 extends over 17 amino acids. In DNA, the CDR3 is TGTGCCAGCAGTTTCTTGACCAGGGGCTGGTTCAAAAACATTCAGTACTTC. Amino acid sequence: CASSFLTRGWFKNIQYF.